This is a list of T cell receptor beta chains from one sample in a study of beta chain features in type 1 diabetes. Generated by immunoSEQ multiplex PCR, the TCRdb table keeps only in-frame clones and is missing some. The sample shows 680,000 or so clones, 15% to 18% of them seen only once. Sample: naive CD4+ T cells from blood. Source of these receptors: a man aged 18 to 29 in good health. The CDR3 runs from the conserved cysteine through the conserved F or W. The D gene is left open where the match is weak. Some rows have no size entry. The others give once, few or many, or a class for an expanded clone.

CDR3nt,CDR3aa,j_gene,d_gene,v_gene,abundance
TGTGCCAGCAGCCGGACAGGCGCCGAGCCCCAGCATTTT,CASSRTGAEPQHF,TRBJ1-5,TRBD1,TRBV7-9,NA
TGCAGCGTTCAGGGGATCTACCAAGAGACCCAGTACTTC,CSVQGIYQETQYF,TRBJ2-5,NA,TRBV29-1,NA
TGTGCCAGCTCACCGCAAGCAAACTCCTACGAGCAGTACTTC,CASSPQANSYEQYF,TRBJ2-7,NA,TRBV18,NA
TGTGCCAGCAGTTTCGATTGGTCGGTGAATCAGCCCCAGCATTTT,CASSFDWSVNQPQHF,TRBJ1-5,NA,TRBV28,NA
TGTGCCAGCAGTTTCGGTCTGAACACTGAAGCTTTCTTT,CASSFGLNTEAFF,TRBJ1-1,NA,TRBV27,NA
TGTGCCAGCAGTTTAGGAGTAGCTCGGGGCACAGATACGCAGTATTTT,CASSLGVARGTDTQYF,TRBJ2-3,NA,TRBV28,NA
TGCGCCAGCAGCCGTACTACGGCGGGAGGGAACACAGATACGCAGTATTTT,CASSRTTAGGNTDTQYF,TRBJ2-3,TRBD2,TRBV4-3,NA
TGTGCTAGCAGCTTCAGTGGAGGCACAGATACGCAGTATTTT,CASSFSGGTDTQYF,TRBJ2-3,NA,TRBV7-7,few
TGTGCCAGCAGCGAAGTAGCCTTTAGCGGGAGGGCAGATACGCAGTATTTT,CASSEVAFSGRADTQYF,TRBJ2-3,TRBD2,TRBV7-2,few
TGTGCCAGCACCCCTCGGCTGGGGATTAATGGCTACACCTTC,CASTPRLGINGYTF,TRBJ1-2,NA,TRBV2,NA
TGTGCCAGCAGTTTACGCCGGACAGGCGCCATAGAAAAACTGTTTTTT,CASSLRRTGAIEKLFF,TRBJ1-4,TRBD1,TRBV28,NA
TGTGCCAGCAGCTCTCGACAGGGATCTTACCCCCAGCATTTT,CASSSRQGSYPQHF,TRBJ1-5,TRBD1,TRBV5-6,once
TGTGCCAGCAGCCAATCACAAGGAGCCTACGAGCAGTACTTC,CASSQSQGAYEQYF,TRBJ2-7,NA,TRBV4-2,few
TGTGCCTGGAGTGCGGGGGGAAATCAGCCCCAGCATTTT,CAWSAGGNQPQHF,TRBJ1-5,NA,TRBV30,few
TGTGCCAGCAGCAAAGCTCGGGGGGGTCCCCAAGAGACCCAGTACTTC,CASSKARGGPQETQYF,TRBJ2-5,NA,TRBV21-1,few
TGTGCCAGCAGCTTAGAGACAGGACCGTACGAGCAGTACTTC,CASSLETGPYEQYF,TRBJ2-7,NA,TRBV7-6,NA
TGTGCCAGTAGTATATCACAGGGATTCTACACAGATACGCAGTATTTT,CASSISQGFYTDTQYF,TRBJ2-3,NA,TRBV19,NA
TGTGCCATCAGGACTCCGGGACAGGGGGCTCGGGGCACAGATACGCAGTATTTT,CAIRTPGQGARGTDTQYF,TRBJ2-3,TRBD1,TRBV10-3,few
TGTGCCAGCAGCGACAGGTACTATGGCTACACCTTC,CASSDRYYGYTF,TRBJ1-2,NA,TRBV6-1,few
TGCGCCAGCAGCAGACAACTAGCGGGAGAAGAGACCCAGTACTTC,CASSRQLAGEETQYF,TRBJ2-5,TRBD2,TRBV4-3,NA
TGTGCCAGCAGCCAAAGGACACGGGATCAGCCCCAGCATTTT,CASSQRTRDQPQHF,TRBJ1-5,NA,TRBV5-6,NA
TGTGCCACCGGGACCCCTCCCATCTACGAGCAGTACTTC,CATGTPPIYEQYF,TRBJ2-7,NA,TRBV15,NA
TGTGCCATCAACCCGGGACAGGGGTTCGGGGCCAACGTCCTGACTTTC,CAINPGQGFGANVLTF,TRBJ2-6,TRBD1,TRBV10-3,NA
TGTGCCAGCAGGCCAGCGTCCACTGAAGCTTTCTTT,CASRPASTEAFF,TRBJ1-1,NA,TRBV2,few
TGTGCCAGCAGCCAGGACAGGGTTGGAAACACCATATATTTT,CASSQDRVGNTIYF,TRBJ1-3,TRBD1,TRBV4-2,NA
TGTGCCAGTAGTATAGCCCCAGGGGGGTTCCAAGAGACCCAGTACTTC,CASSIAPGGFQETQYF,TRBJ2-5,NA,TRBV19,few
TGCAGCGGCACAAAGGGACCGAACACTGAAGCTTTCTTT,CSGTKGPNTEAFF,TRBJ1-1,NA,TRBV29-1,few
TGTGCCAGCAGCTTGACTGGGGGGTTGAAAGAGACCCAGTACTTC,CASSLTGGLKETQYF,TRBJ2-5,NA,TRBV7-9,few
TGTGCCAGCAGACCTAATGACAGCGAGCAGTACTTC,CASRPNDSEQYF,TRBJ2-7,NA,TRBV28,few
TGTGCCATACCGGTGGGACTAGCGGGAACCGGGGAGCTGTTTTTT,CAIPVGLAGTGELFF,TRBJ2-2,TRBD2,TRBV7-9,NA
TGTGCCAGCAGTTATGGCGGGAGGGCCTACAATGAGCAGTTCTTC,CASSYGGRAYNEQFF,TRBJ2-1,TRBD2,TRBV6-5,NA